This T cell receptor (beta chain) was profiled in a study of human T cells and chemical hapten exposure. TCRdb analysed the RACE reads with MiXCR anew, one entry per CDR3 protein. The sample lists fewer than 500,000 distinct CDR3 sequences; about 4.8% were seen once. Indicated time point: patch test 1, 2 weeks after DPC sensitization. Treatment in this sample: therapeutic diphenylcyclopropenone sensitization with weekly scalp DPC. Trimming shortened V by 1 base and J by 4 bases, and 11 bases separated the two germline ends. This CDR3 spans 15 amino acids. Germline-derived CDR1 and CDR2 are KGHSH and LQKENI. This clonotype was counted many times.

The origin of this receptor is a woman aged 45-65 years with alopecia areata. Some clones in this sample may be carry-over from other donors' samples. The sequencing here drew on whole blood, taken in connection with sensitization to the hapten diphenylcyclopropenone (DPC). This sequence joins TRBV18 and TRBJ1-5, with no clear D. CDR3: CASSPLGDRNQPQHF. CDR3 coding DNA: TGTGCCAGCTCACCACTGGGAGATAGGAATCAGCCCCAGCATTTT.